This record covers a single T cell receptor beta chain. The CDR3 is 18 amino acids. The germline CDR1 and CDR2 sequences are SGDLS and YYNGEE. V gave up 0 bases and J gave up 4 bases, with 19 bases separating them. The sample belongs to a study of blood T cell repertoires in COVID-19. On the study more broadly: Whether acute or convalescent, the COVID-19 samples came from the United States, Italy and Spain.

In the authors' methods: Nucleated cell counts were estimated from reference gene primer amplification. TCRdb's copy holds only in-frame clones and misses some; the assay was immunoSEQ multiplex PCR. Clonal size and the V and J genes are those of that table, whereas D and trimming came from the DNA. This sample has 200,000 to 250,000 clones; under 85% occur once, and the top ten carry over 0.95%. Seattle researchers signed up patients amid active infection and tracked them longitudinally. The receptor's source is a woman aged 25 to 39 with COVID-19, enrolled during active disease. J is TRBJ2-2 and V is TRBV9; D call uncertain. The sequencing sample was made of peripheral blood. Written as DNA, the CDR3 is TGTGCCAGCAGCGTAGCGATGGCGGCAGCCCCGGGCACCGGGGAGCTGTTTTTT. Its protein is CASSVAMAAAPGTGELFF. The full variable domain, rest sourced from reference TRBV9 and TRBJ2-2, is DSGVTQTPKHLITATGQRVTLRCSPRSGDLSVYWYQQSLDQGLQFLIQYYNGEERAKGNILERFSAQQFPDLHSELNLSSLELGDSALYFCASSVAMAAAPGTGELFFGEGSRLTVL.